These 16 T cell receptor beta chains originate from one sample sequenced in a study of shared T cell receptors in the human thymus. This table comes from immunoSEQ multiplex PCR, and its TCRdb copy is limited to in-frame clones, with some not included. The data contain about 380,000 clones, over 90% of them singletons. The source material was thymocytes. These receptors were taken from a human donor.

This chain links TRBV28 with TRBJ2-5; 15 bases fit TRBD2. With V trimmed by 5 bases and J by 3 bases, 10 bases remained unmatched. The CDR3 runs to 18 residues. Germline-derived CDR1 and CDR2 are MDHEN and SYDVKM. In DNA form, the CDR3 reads TGTGCCAGCAGTCCCTGGACTAGCGGGAGGGCTAACAAAGAGACCCAGTACTTC. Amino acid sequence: CASSPWTSGRANKETQYF. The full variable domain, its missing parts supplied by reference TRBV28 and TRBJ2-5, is DVKVTQSSRYLVKRTGEKVFLECVQDMDHENMFWYRQDPGLGLRLIYFSYDVKMKEKGDIPEGYSVSREKKERFSLILESASTNQTSMYLCASSPWTSGRANKETQYFGPGTRLLVL.

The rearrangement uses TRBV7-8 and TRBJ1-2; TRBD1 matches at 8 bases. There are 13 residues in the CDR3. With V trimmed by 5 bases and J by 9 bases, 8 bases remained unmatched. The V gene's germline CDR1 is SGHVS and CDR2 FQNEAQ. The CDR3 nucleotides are TGTGCCAGCAGCCAACGGCGGACAGGGTGCTACACCTTC. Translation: CASSQRRTGCYTF.

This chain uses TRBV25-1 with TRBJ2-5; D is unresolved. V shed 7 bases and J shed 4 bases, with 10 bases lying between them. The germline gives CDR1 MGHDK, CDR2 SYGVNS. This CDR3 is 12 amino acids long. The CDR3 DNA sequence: TGTGCCAGCACCTTCGGCAGAGAGACCCAGTACTTC. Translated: CASTFGRETQYF.

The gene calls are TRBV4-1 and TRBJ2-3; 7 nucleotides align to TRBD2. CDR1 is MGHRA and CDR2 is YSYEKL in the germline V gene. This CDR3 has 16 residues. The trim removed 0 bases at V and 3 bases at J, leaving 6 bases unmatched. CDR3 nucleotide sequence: TGCGCCAGCAGCCAAGATCGGCGGGAGTGGACAGATACGCAGTATTTT. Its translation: CASSQDRREWTDTQYF.

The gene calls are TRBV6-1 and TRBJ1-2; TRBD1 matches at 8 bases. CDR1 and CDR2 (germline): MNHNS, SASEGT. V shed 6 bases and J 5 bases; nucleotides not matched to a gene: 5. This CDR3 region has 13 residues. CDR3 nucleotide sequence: TGTGCCAGCAGGGGGACAGGTCATTATGGCTACACCTTC. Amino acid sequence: CASRGTGHYGYTF.

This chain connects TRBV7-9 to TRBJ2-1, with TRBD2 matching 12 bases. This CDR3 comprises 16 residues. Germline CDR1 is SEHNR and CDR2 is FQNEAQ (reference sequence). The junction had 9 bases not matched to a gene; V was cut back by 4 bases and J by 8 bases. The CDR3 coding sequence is TGTGCCAGCAGCTCCACCCCGACTAGCGGGAGATATGAGCAGTTCTTC. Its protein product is CASSSTPTSGRYEQFF.

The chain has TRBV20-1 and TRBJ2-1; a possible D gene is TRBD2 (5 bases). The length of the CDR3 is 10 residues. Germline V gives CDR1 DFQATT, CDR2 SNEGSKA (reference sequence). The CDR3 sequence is CRLVGNEQFF. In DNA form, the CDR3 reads TGCAGACTAGTGGGCAATGAGCAGTTCTTC.

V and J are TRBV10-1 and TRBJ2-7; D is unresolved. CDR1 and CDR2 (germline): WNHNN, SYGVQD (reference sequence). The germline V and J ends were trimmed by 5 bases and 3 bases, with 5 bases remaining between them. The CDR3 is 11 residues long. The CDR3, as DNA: TGCGCCAGCAGTAATTACTACGAGCAGTACTTC. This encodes CASSNYYEQYF.

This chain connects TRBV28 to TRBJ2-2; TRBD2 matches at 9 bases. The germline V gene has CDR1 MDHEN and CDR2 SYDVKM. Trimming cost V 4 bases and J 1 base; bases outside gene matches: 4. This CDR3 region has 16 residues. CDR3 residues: CASSSMTSGNTGELFF. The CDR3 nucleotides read TGTGCCAGCAGTTCGATGACTAGCGGGAACACCGGGGAGCTGTTTTTT. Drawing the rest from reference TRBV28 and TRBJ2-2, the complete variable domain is DVKVTQSSRYLVKRTGEKVFLECVQDMDHENMFWYRQDPGLGLRLIYFSYDVKMKEKGDIPEGYSVSREKKERFSLILESASTNQTSMYLCASSSMTSGNTGELFFGEGSRLTVL.

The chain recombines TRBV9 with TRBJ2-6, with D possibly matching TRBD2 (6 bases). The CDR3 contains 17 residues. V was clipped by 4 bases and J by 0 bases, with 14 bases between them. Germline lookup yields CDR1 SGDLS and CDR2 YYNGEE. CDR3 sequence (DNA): TGTGCCAGCAGCCCAGCTAGCGCTAACTCTGGGGCCAACGTCCTGACTTTC. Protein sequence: CASSPASANSGANVLTF.

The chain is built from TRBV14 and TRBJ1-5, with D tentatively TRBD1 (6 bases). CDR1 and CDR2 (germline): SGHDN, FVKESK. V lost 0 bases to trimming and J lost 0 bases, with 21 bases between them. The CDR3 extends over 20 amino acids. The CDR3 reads CASSQDQDSGAAHSNQPQHF. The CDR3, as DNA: TGTGCCAGCAGCCAAGATCAGGACTCGGGGGCCGCCCATAGCAATCAGCCCCAGCATTTT.

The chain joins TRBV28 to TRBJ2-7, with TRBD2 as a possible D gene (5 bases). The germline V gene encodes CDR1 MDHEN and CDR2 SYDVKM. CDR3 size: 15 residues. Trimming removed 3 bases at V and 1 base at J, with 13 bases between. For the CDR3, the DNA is TGTGCCAGCAGTTTTTTAGGAGGAATATCCTACGAGCAGTACTTC. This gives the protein CASSFLGGISYEQYF. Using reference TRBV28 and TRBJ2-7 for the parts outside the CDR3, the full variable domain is DVKVTQSSRYLVKRTGEKVFLECVQDMDHENMFWYRQDPGLGLRLIYFSYDVKMKEKGDIPEGYSVSREKKERFSLILESASTNQTSMYLCASSFLGGISYEQYFGPGTRLTVT.

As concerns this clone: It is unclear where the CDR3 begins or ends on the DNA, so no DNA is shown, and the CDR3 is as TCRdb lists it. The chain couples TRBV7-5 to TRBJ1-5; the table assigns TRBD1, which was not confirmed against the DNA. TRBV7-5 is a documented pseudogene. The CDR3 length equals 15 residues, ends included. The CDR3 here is CVRSLVGQGIQPQHF.

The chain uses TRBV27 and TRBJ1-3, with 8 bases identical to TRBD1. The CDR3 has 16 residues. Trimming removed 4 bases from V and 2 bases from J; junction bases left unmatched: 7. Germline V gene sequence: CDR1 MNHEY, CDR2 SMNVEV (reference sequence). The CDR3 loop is CASSSHRGTAGNTIYF. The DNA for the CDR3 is TGTGCCAGCAGTTCCCACAGGGGGACGGCTGGAAACACCATATATTTT.

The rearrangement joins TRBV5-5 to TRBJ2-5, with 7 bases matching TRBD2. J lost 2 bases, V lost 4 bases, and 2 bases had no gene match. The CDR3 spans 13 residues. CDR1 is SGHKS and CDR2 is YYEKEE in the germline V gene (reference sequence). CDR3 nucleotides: TGTGCCAGCAGCCTCGGGGGGCAAGAGACCCAGTACTTC. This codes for CASSLGGQETQYF.

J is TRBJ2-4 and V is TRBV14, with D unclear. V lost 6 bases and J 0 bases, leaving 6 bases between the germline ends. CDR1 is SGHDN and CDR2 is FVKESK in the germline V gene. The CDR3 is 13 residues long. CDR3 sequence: CASRRLAKNIQYF. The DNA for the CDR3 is TGTGCCAGCAGACGGCTAGCCAAAAACATTCAGTACTTC.